Listed here are 30 T cell receptor beta chains from one sample, sequenced in a study of patients and donors after allogeneic stem cell transplantation (dated by TCRdb to the early 2020s). The method was RT-PCR. The sequencer listed for this sample is NextSeq 550. Through fastp at Q25 and MiXCR, TCRdb rebuilt clones from the public reads, retaining in-frame beta chains. Every entry covers one CDR3 protein and lists the most common genes and DNA from its rows. The table for this sample lists more than 150,000 distinct CDR3 sequences; 24% of them were counted only once. The leading ten clones occupy about 25% of the sample. Sequencing was carried out using blood, either unsorted or a sorted T cell fraction (not recorded which). These receptors were obtained from a human donor who was either an allogeneic HSCT recipient or a stem cell or donor lymphocyte infusion donor (not recorded which). It is not recorded whose cells these are; they may come from a transplant donor.

The chain uses TRBV3-1 and TRBJ1-4, with a tentative D call TRBD1 (6 bases). Per the germline V gene, CDR1 is LGHDT and CDR2 is YNNKEL (reference sequence). V was trimmed by 2 bases and J by 14 bases, leaving 12 bases between them. The length of the CDR3 is 12 residues. The chain's CDR3 is CASSQRGGKLFF. CDR3 nucleotide sequence: TGTGCCAGCAGCCAAAGGGGGGGGAAGCTGTTTTTT.

This clonotype was detected once. The rearrangement links TRBV21-1 to TRBJ2-7; the listed D gene, TRBD1, was not tested against the DNA. TRBV21-1 is marked as a pseudogene. The length of the CDR3 is 18 residues. CDR3 amino acids: CASSKGVRPGTVSYEQYF. CDR3 DNA: TGTGCCAGCAGCAAAGGGGTCCGGCCCGGGACAGTATCGTACGAGCAGTACTTC.

This sequence joins TRBV12-3 or TRBV12-4 and TRBJ2-5; no clear D. There are 13 residues in the CDR3. The V end was cut by 1 base, the J end by 5 bases, with 8 bases between. CDR3 nucleotide sequence: TGTGCCAGCAGTTTAGTACCGTGGGAGACCCAGTACTTC. Its translation is CASSLVPWETQYF.

The CDR3 loop is CASSLGQGSEAFF. Here the CDR3 DNA reads TGTGCCAGCAGCCTAGGACAGGGTTCTGAAGCTTTCTTT. V is TRBV7-9 and J is TRBJ1-1, with 8 bases aligning to TRBD1. This CDR3 has 13 residues. V dropped 5 bases and J dropped 6; count of bases not matched to a gene: 5. Germline loops: CDR1 SEHNR, CDR2 FQNEAQ (reference sequence).

As DNA, the CDR3 is TGCAGCGTTGGCAACACAGGGGAACACAATGAGCAGTTCTTC. Amino acids: CSVGNTGEHNEQFF. The chain joins TRBV29-1 to TRBJ2-1; TRBD1 agrees at 7 bases. CDR3 length: 14 residues. V shed 4 bases and J 5 bases; nucleotides not matched to a gene: 8. Germline V gene lookup returns CDR1 SQVTM and CDR2 ANQGSEA.

The chain has TRBV2 and TRBJ1-5; weak D call: TRBD1 (6 bases). The germline V gene encodes CDR1 SNHLY and CDR2 FYNNEI. The CDR3 consists of 14 residues. Trimming cost V 5 bases and J 3 bases, with 11 bases left between them. The CDR3 bases are TGTGCCAGCAGTACTGGACAGAACAATCAGCCCCAGCATTTT. Its protein is CASSTGQNNQPQHF.

This chain connects TRBV3-1 to TRBJ2-3; TRBD1 might be the D (5 bases). The CDR3 has 15 amino acids. Trimming shortened V by 1 base and J by 6 bases, and 14 bases separated the two germline ends. From germline, CDR1 is LGHDT and CDR2 YNNKEL (reference sequence). CDR3 DNA: TGTGCCAGCAGCCAAGGAACAGGTTCCTGGGATACGCAGTATTTT. Amino acids: CASSQGTGSWDTQYF.

Points on this clonotype: The CDR3 ends on some other residue instead of the conserved phenylalanine or tryptophan, so this is likely a read error. The chain uses TRBV20-1 and TRBJ1-6; D is uncertain. Trimming cost V 1 base and J 4 bases, with 8 bases left between them. The CDR3 is made up of 14 amino acids. In germline, CDR1 is DFQATT, CDR2 SNEGSKA (reference sequence). CDR3 loop: CSARVTLYNSPLHL. CDR3 DNA sequence: TGCAGTGCTAGAGTGACACTTTATAATTCACCCCTCCACTTG.

The genes are TRBV12-3 or TRBV12-4 and TRBJ2-5, with D hard to call. The V end lost 6 bases, the J end lost 5 bases, and 16 bases lay between the germline ends. CDR3 length equals 14 residues. CDR3 DNA: TGTGCCAGCAGACCGGACCCCGGGCACGAGACCCAGTACTTC. Translation gives CASRPDPGHETQYF.

The table lists this clonotype with a few counts. The chain joins TRBV6-5 to TRBJ2-1; 7 bases fit TRBD1. Germline values: CDR1 MNHEY, CDR2 SVGAGI. The CDR3 contains 14 residues. V was pared by 2 bases and J by 9 bases, with 7 bases of the junction left unmatched. The CDR3 spells CASSYDRAGGEQFF. CDR3 bases: TGTGCCAGCAGTTACGACAGGGCCGGAGGTGAGCAGTTCTTC.

V gene TRBV7-9 combines with J gene TRBJ1-2, with D perhaps TRBD1 (5 bases). The germline CDR1 and CDR2 sequences are SEHNR and FQNEAQ (reference sequence). The V gene lost 2 bases and the J gene lost 4 bases, with 14 bases spanning the gap. The CDR3 totals 15 residues. DNA for the CDR3: TGTGCCAGCAGCTTAAGGGGCGAGGGAGGCTATGGCTACACCTTC. Translation gives CASSLRGEGGYGYTF.

The V call is TRBV12-3 or TRBV12-4, the J call TRBJ2-7, with 9 bases fitting TRBD1. The CDR3 extends over 14 amino acids. Trimming cost V 5 bases and J 5 bases; bases outside gene matches: 7. For the CDR3, the DNA is TGTGCCAGCAGTGGCCGGGACAGGGTTAACGAGCAGTACTTC. Its translation is CASSGRDRVNEQYF.

V gene TRBV3-1 combines with J gene TRBJ2-7, with D unresolved. The CDR3 sequence is 14 residues long. Germline-derived CDR1 and CDR2 are LGHDT and YNNKEL (reference sequence). Trimming cost V 1 base and J 0 bases, with 7 bases left between them. The CDR3 loop is CASSQAVRSYEQYF. The CDR3, as DNA: TGTGCCAGCAGCCAAGCGGTCCGCTCCTACGAGCAGTACTTC.

This sequence joins TRBV14 and TRBJ1-1; D is uncertain. Trimming took 0 bases from V and 6 from J, leaving 8 bases between them. Germline loops: CDR1 SGHDN, CDR2 FVKESK. This CDR3 comprises 13 residues. CDR3: CASSQDSWSEAFF. The CDR3 DNA reads TGTGCCAGCAGCCAAGACAGCTGGTCTGAAGCTTTCTTT.

The chain uses TRBV24-1 and TRBJ1-2; no clear D gene. V dropped 0 bases and J dropped 5 bases, with 6 bases sitting between them. CDR1 is KGHDR and CDR2 is SFDVKD in the germline V gene. The CDR3 is 13 amino acids. CDR3 residues: CATSDLRGYGYTF. The DNA for the CDR3 is TGTGCCACCAGTGATTTGAGAGGGTATGGCTACACCTTC.

This CDR3 is CASSVPLAGRNYGYTF. The CDR3 bases are TGTGCCAGCAGCGTCCCACTGGCGGGGCGAAACTATGGCTACACCTTC. V gene TRBV5-5 combines with J gene TRBJ1-2; D is perhaps TRBD1 (5 bases). The V end lost 4 bases, the J end lost 2 bases, and 18 bases lay between the germline ends. The CDR3 loop spans 16 amino acids. The germline gives CDR1 SGHKS, CDR2 YYEKEE (reference sequence).

The chain combines TRBV5-6 with TRBJ2-7; D unresolved. The CDR3 consists of 14 residues. The V gene's germline CDR1 is SGHDT and CDR2 YYEEEE. Trimming stripped 6 bases from V and 3 bases from J, with 16 bases between. The chain's CDR3 is CASKGPEEYYEQYF. DNA for the CDR3: TGTGCCAGCAAAGGACCGGAAGAATACTACGAGCAGTACTTC. Drawing the rest from reference TRBV5-6 and TRBJ2-7, the complete variable domain is DAGVTQSPTHLIKTRGQQVTLRCSPKSGHDTVSWYQQALGQGPQFIFQYYEEEERQRGNFPDRFSGHQFPNYSSELNVNALLLGDSALYLCASKGPEEYYEQYFGPGTRLTVT.

In nucleotides, the CDR3 is TGCAGTGCCAATGGGCAGAAAAGCTCCTACGAGCAGTACTTC. This gives the protein CSANGQKSSYEQYF. The chain uses TRBV20-1 and TRBJ2-7; D not certain. CDR3 length: 14 residues. V lost 6 bases, J lost 0 bases, and 15 bases lay in between. CDR1 is DFQATT and CDR2 is SNEGSKA in the germline V gene (reference sequence).

This clonotype occurred a few times. This rearrangement joins TRBV9 to TRBJ2-7; TRBD2 aligns across 7 bases. Looked up from germline, CDR1 is SGDLS and CDR2 is YYNGEE. The CDR3 contains 15 residues. V gave up 0 bases and J gave up 1 base; unmatched junction bases: 4. This chain's CDR3 is CASSVGGRDSYEQYF. The CDR3 DNA reads TGTGCCAGCAGCGTAGGCGGGAGAGATTCCTACGAGCAGTACTTC.

The V call is TRBV20-1, the J call TRBJ2-2; 7 bases agree with TRBD2. The CDR3 extends over 16 amino acids. Trimming at V came to 2 bases and at J to 5 bases, leaving 11 bases not matched to a gene. CDR1 and CDR2 (germline): DFQATT, SNEGSKA (reference sequence). CDR3 loop: CSARRAGAPGTGELFF. DNA of the CDR3: TGCAGTGCTAGAAGGGCGGGAGCCCCCGGTACCGGGGAGCTGTTTTTT.

This clonotype turned up a few times. The chain links TRBV6-4 to TRBJ1-1; D not certain. There are 15 residues in the CDR3. Germline V CDR1 and CDR2: MRHNA, SNTAGT. Trimming took 0 bases from V and 3 from J, leaving 11 bases between them. The CDR3, as DNA: TGTGCCAGCAGTGACTCCGGGGAGGTCGACACTGAAGCTTTCTTT. Translated, it gives CASSDSGEVDTEAFF.

This clonotype was counted only a few times. The chain uses TRBV12-3 or TRBV12-4 and TRBJ1-5; weak D call: TRBD1 (5 bases). There are 12 residues in the CDR3. The V gene lost 6 bases and the J gene lost 7 bases, with 10 bases spanning the gap. CDR3 bases: TGTGCCAGCAGGGAGGGGCGGCAGCCCCAGCATTTT. It is translated as CASREGRQPQHF.

The rearrangement joins TRBV7-8 to TRBJ2-3; 8 nucleotides agree with TRBD2. V shed 3 bases and J 4 bases; nucleotides not matched to a gene: 9. The V gene's germline CDR1 is SGHVS and CDR2 FQNEAQ. The CDR3 contains 16 residues. The CDR3 bases are TGTGCCAGCAGCTTGTCGTCGCCGGGAGGGCCAGATACGCAGTATTTT. It specifies CASSLSSPGGPDTQYF. The full variable domain, its missing parts supplied by reference TRBV7-8 and TRBJ2-3, is GAGVSQSPRYKVAKRGQDVALRCDPISGHVSLFWYQQALGQGPEFLTYFQNEAQLDKSGLPSDRFFAERPEGSVSTLKIQRTQQEDSAVYLCASSLSSPGGPDTQYFGPGTRLTVL.

This chain uses TRBV10-3 with TRBJ2-3; D unclear. V lost 8 bases to trimming and J lost 6 bases, with 12 bases between them. The CDR3 is made up of 12 amino acids. From germline, CDR1 is ENHRY and CDR2 SYGVKD. The CDR3 region is CAISEEIDTQYF. CDR3 nucleotides: TGTGCCATCTCAGAGGAAATCGATACGCAGTATTTT.

This clonotype was seen a few times. The chain employs TRBV27 and TRBJ1-5, with 9 bases that match TRBD1. CDR3 length: 16 residues. V shed 6 bases, J shed 0 bases, and the junction held 6 bases outside the gene matches. The germline gives CDR1 MNHEY, CDR2 SMNVEV (reference sequence). The CDR3 region has the DNA TGTGCCAGCAGGGACAGGGGAACTCTTAGCAATCAGCCCCAGCATTTT. This encodes CASRDRGTLSNQPQHF.

This clonotype occurred a few times. The rearrangement links TRBV12-3 or TRBV12-4 to TRBJ2-1, with 7 bases that match TRBD2. The CDR3 contains 17 residues. The trim removed 4 bases at V and 0 bases at J, leaving 9 bases unmatched. CDR3 sequence (DNA): TGTGCCAGCAGTTATATACTAGCGAGGAGCTCCTACAATGAGCAGTTCTTC. Translated, it gives CASSYILARSSYNEQFF.

This clonotype was recorded many times. The genes are TRBV12-3 or TRBV12-4 and TRBJ2-2; 8 nucleotides match TRBD2. The CDR3 consists of 16 residues. V lost 6 bases, J lost 3 bases, and 9 bases stayed unmatched. The CDR3 coding sequence is TGTGCCAGCAGCCCACCTAGCGGGTGGGACACCGGGGAGCTGTTTTTT. Its translation is CASSPPSGWDTGELFF.

A single count supports this clonotype. The chain couples TRBV20-1 to TRBJ2-4, with TRBD1 matching 8 bases. Germline assignment: CDR1 DFQATT and CDR2 SNEGSKA (reference sequence). This CDR3 has 14 residues. Trimming took 4 bases from V and 2 from J; bases not matched to a gene: 4. CDR3 protein: CSATGGASKNIQYF. In nucleotides, the CDR3 is TGCAGTGCTACAGGGGGCGCGTCCAAAAACATTCAGTACTTC.

This clonotype was found a few times. The chain recombines TRBV7-2 with TRBJ2-1, with TRBD2 matching over 15 bases. V was clipped by 4 bases and J by 0 bases; unmatched bases: 10. The CDR3 runs to 20 residues. Looked up from germline, CDR1 is SGHTA and CDR2 is FQGNSA. The CDR3 bases are TGTGCCAGCAGCTCGGACCCTCGGACTAGCGGGAGGGCCTCCTACAATGAGCAGTTCTTC. Amino acid sequence: CASSSDPRTSGRASYNEQFF.

The chain uses TRBV20-1 and TRBJ2-7; perhaps TRBD2 as D (5 bases). Germline lookup yields CDR1 DFQATT and CDR2 SNEGSKA (reference sequence). V gave up 3 bases and J gave up 1 base, with 13 bases separating them. The CDR3 is made up of 14 amino acids. CDR3 protein: CSASGAETSYEQYF. DNA for the CDR3: TGCAGTGCTAGTGGAGCGGAAACTTCCTACGAGCAGTACTTC.